This T cell receptor beta chain was sequenced during a study of CD8+ T cells in alopecia areata. In the case of this clone: The protein in this entry is translated from the DNA; at residue 13 it differs from the protein listed in TCRdb. Any gene name here is a mouse gene name. The CDR3 end falls 3 residues outside the read, so it is completed with the germline J gene.

The CDR3 spans 16 residues. Germline V gene sequence: CDR1 FNHDT, CDR2 SITEND (reference sequence). The ends were cut back, 2 bases at V and 0 bases at J, with 12 bases in the middle. Extracted from the samples, RNA was reverse transcribed into cDNA to serve as the sequencing template. Only in-frame clones appear in the TCRdb table, and some are missing; sequencing was by immunoSEQ multiplex PCR. In total the sample includes around 100,000 clones, none of them seen once. Source material: lesional skin. The chain joins TRBV19 to TRBJ1-3; D ambiguous. The sequence derives from a C3H/HeJ mouse with alopecia areata. Mice of this strain are of MHC haplotype H2-k. Incomplete CDR3 DNA: TGTGCCAGCAGTATTGGGGATCTGTATTCTGGAAATACG. Translating it yields CASSIGDLYSGNT. The CDR3 reads in full as CASSIGDLYSGNTLYF. The complete variable domain, with remaining parts taken from reference TRBV19 and TRBJ1-3, reads GGIITQTPKFLIGQEGQKLTLKCQQNFNHDTMYWYRQDSGKGLRLIYYSITENDLQKGDLSEGYDASREKKSSFSLTVTSAQKNEMAVFLCASSIGDLYSGNTLYFGEGSRLIVV.